Below are 8 T cell receptor beta chains sequenced from a single sample in a study of shared clonotypes between healthy human individuals. Assay used: immunoSEQ multiplex PCR; TCRdb lists only in-frame clones, some missing. The profile covers more than 550,000 clones, with less than 95% appearing a single time and 34% taken by the ten largest. The specimen was memory CD8+ T cells from PBMCs. The subset was: CD45RO+ cells pooled with CCR7-negative TemRA cells. The receptors come from a man aged 18-30 years in good health. Some clones in this sample may be carry-over from other donors' samples.

V gene TRBV7-2 combines with J gene TRBJ1-2; D ambiguous. The CDR3 loop spans 16 amino acids. CDR1 and CDR2 (germline): SGHTA, FQGNSA. Trimming took off 5 bases at V and 0 bases at J, with 16 bases between the two ends. This CDR3 reads CASSRIRTDTNYGYTF. The CDR3 nucleotides are TGTGCCAGCAGCCGTATTCGGACGGATACTAACTATGGCTACACCTTC.

The chain combines TRBV19 with TRBJ2-5; D is perhaps TRBD2 (5 bases). In germline, CDR1 is LNHDA, CDR2 SQIVND (reference sequence). Between the trimmed V and J ends, which lost 5 bases and 5 bases, there was a span of 15 bases. This CDR3 region has 14 residues. DNA for the CDR3: TGTGCCAGTAGTTTATTTGTGGGCGGGGAGACCCAGTACTTC. Protein product: CASSLFVGGETQYF.

The chain is built from TRBV7-8 and TRBJ2-7; 13 nucleotides line up with TRBD2. The CDR3 extends over 14 amino acids. Germline lookup yields CDR1 SGHVS and CDR2 FQNEAQ. J gave up 6 bases and V 5 bases, and 4 bases lay outside the gene matches. The CDR3 region has the DNA TGTGCCAGCAGCAAAGGACTAGCGGGAGTCGAGCAGTACTTC. This sequence encodes CASSKGLAGVEQYF.

This rearrangement joins TRBV4-1 to TRBJ1-2; TRBD1 agrees at 9 bases. J lost 4 bases, V lost 5 bases, and 14 bases had no gene match. Germline-derived CDR1 and CDR2 are MGHRA and YSYEKL. This CDR3 is built from 17 residues. The CDR3 DNA is TGCGCCAGCAGCAACTGGGACGGGACAGGGAGAGGCTATGGCTACACCTTC. This translates into CASSNWDGTGRGYGYTF.

The chain couples TRBV27 to TRBJ2-2; D call uncertain. From germline, CDR1 is MNHEY and CDR2 SMNVEV (reference sequence). The CDR3 sequence is 14 residues long. Trimming cost V 4 bases and J 4 bases, with 10 bases left between them. CDR3 coding DNA: TGTGCCAGCAGTTGGGTGAGGAGCACCGGGGAGCTGTTTTTT. Protein: CASSWVRSTGELFF.

The chain couples TRBV7-2 to TRBJ2-7; 9 bases are shared with TRBD1. Germline V gives CDR1 SGHTA, CDR2 FQGNSA. This CDR3 contains 15 residues. The V gene end was trimmed by 5 bases and the J gene end by 3 bases; junction bases not matched to a gene: 8. The CDR3 DNA is TGTGCCAGCAGCGTAGGAACAGGGGGCCACTACGAGCAGTACTTC. Its protein product is CASSVGTGGHYEQYF.

The chain has TRBV2 and TRBJ1-5; D is unclear. V gave up 6 bases and J gave up 1 base, with 10 bases separating them. Looked up from germline, CDR1 is SNHLY and CDR2 is FYNNEI. The CDR3 runs to 14 residues. CDR3 nucleotide sequence: TGTGCCAGCAGCCCATCTTGGAGCAATCAGCCCCAGCATTTT. Protein: CASSPSWSNQPQHF.

This clone occurred once. V usage is TRBV28 and J usage is TRBJ2-3, with no clear D. The V end was cut by 5 bases, the J end by 2 bases, with 11 bases between. The CDR3 is made up of 14 amino acids. CDR1 MDHEN and CDR2 SYDVKM come from the germline V gene. CDR3 sequence: CASSTPGPTDTQYF. DNA of the CDR3: TGTGCCAGCAGTACCCCCGGCCCCACAGATACGCAGTATTTT.